This T cell receptor beta chain comes out of a study of cytomegalovirus exposure and HLA in healthy donors. The primer mix had 60 Vbeta and 13 Jbeta primers. Produced via immunoSEQ multiplex PCR; TCRdb's table is partial and in-frame only. The data show roughly 120,000 clones, with around 69% seen just once and about 16% held by the top ten. The CDR3 has 19 amino acids. Trimming cost V 3 bases and J 0 bases; bases outside gene matches: 11. From germline, CDR1 is KGHSH and CDR2 LQKENI. Sequencing was done on a sample of PBMCs. The origin of this receptor is a man aged 50 or older in good health and CMV-seropositive. The chain joins TRBV18 to TRBJ2-3, with 11 bases that match TRBD2. The CDR3 nucleotides read TGTGCCAGCTCACCGTCTAGCGGGAGGCTACAACTTAGCACAGATACGCAGTATTTT. It translates to CASSPSSGRLQLSTDTQYF.